This TCR beta chain was recovered during a study of blood T cell repertoires in COVID-19. Study context: The United States, Italy and Spain supplied acute and convalescent COVID-19 samples.

Germline CDR1 MDHEN, CDR2 SYDVKM. V was shortened by 8 bases and J by 6 bases, with 14 bases between the two germline ends. CDR3 length: 14 amino acids. This table comes from immunoSEQ multiplex PCR, and its TCRdb copy is limited to in-frame clones, with some not included. The sample yields over 150,000 clones, 70% to 90% seen once. The rearrangement uses TRBV28 and TRBJ1-6; a possible D gene is TRBD1 (6 bases). The TCR sequence derives from a man aged 30-40 years with acute or convalescent COVID-19. The specimen sequenced was peripheral blood. This CDR3 is CASYTGLANSPLHF. CDR3 DNA: TGTGCCAGCTATACAGGGTTGGCTAATTCACCCCTCCACTTT. The entire variable domain, with the rest obtained from reference TRBV28 and TRBJ1-6, is as follows: DVKVTQSSRYLVKRTGEKVFLECVQDMDHENMFWYRQDPGLGLRLIYFSYDVKMKEKGDIPEGYSVSREKKERFSLILESASTNQTSMYLCASYTGLANSPLHFGNGTRLTVT.